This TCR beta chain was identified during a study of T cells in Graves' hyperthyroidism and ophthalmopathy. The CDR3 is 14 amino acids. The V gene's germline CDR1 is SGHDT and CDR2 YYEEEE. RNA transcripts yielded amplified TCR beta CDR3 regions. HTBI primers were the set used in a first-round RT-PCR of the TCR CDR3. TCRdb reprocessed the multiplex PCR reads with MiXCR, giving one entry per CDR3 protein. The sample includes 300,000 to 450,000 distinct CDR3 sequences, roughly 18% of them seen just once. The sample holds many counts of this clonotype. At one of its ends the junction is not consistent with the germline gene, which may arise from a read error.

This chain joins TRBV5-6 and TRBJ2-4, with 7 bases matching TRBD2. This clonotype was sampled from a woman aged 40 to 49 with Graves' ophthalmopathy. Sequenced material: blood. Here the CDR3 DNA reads TGTGCCAGCAGTTTGGGGGGGGCCAAAAACATTCAGTACTTC. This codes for CASSLGGAKNIQYF.